This TCR beta chain was sequenced in a study of blood T cell repertoires in COVID-19. Assay: immunoSEQ multiplex PCR; the TCRdb copy retains only in-frame clones and omits some. The sample includes 75,000 to 85,000 clones, roughly 84% of them seen just once. Seattle patient enrollment occurred during active infection, with longitudinal follow-up thereafter. Trimming removed 7 bases from V and 6 bases from J, with 12 bases in between. CDR1 and CDR2 from the germline V gene are SQVTM and ANQGSEA. This CDR3 has 11 amino acids. The table lists this clone with a few counts. Sequencing used peripheral blood. The sequence came from a man in his sixties with COVID-19, enrolled during active disease. The chain links TRBV29-1 to TRBJ1-2; the D is unclear. The chain's CDR3 is CSAARLDGYTF. CDR3 nucleotide sequence: TGCAGCGCCGCGAGGCTAGATGGCTACACCTTC.